This TCR beta chain was captured in a study of human T cells and chemical hapten exposure. The wider study: Read at 6 days, the patch tests placed 0.01% DPC on the upper back. General study findings and limits: Patch test score rose with PT1 expanded TCR count, significant at thresholds 8, 16 and 32, not 4. Expanded TCRs were compared with controls, and the expanded TCRs formed significantly more large CDR3 similarity clusters.

This CDR3 is 16 amino acids long. CDR1 and CDR2 (germline): SGHVS, FNYEAQ. The V gene lost 5 bases and the J gene lost 8 bases, with 23 bases spanning the gap. With respect to this clonotype: No antigen is known for it.

MiXCR was run by TCRdb on the RACE reads, yielding one entry per CDR3 protein. The sample lists approximately 320,000 distinct CDR3 sequences; approximately 5.8% were seen once. Time point noted: pre-sensitization, week 0. Stated treatment: therapeutic diphenylcyclopropenone sensitization with weekly scalp DPC. The genes are TRBV7-6 and TRBJ2-3, with D unresolved. The sample here was whole blood, taken in connection with sensitization to the hapten diphenylcyclopropenone (DPC). This TCR was sampled from a woman younger than 35 with alopecia areata. Some clones in this sample may be carry-over from other donors' samples. In nucleotides, the CDR3 is TGTGCCAGCAGCAACGACAATCTACACAAGGGCGGTACGCAGTATTTT. Translation: CASSNDNLHKGGTQYF.